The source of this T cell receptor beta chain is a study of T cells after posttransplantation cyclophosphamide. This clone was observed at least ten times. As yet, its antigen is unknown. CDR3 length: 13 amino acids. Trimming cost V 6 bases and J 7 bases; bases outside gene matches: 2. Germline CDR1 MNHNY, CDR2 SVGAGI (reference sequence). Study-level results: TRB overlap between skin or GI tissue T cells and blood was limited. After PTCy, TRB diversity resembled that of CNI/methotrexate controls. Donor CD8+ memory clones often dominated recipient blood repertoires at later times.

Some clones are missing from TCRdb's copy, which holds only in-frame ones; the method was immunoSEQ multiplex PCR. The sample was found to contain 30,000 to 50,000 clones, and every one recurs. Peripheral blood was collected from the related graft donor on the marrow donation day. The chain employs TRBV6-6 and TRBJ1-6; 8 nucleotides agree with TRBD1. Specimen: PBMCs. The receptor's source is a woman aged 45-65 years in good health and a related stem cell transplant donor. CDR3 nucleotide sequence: TGTGCCAGCAGCCGACAGGGGAATTCACCCCTCCACTTT. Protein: CASSRQGNSPLHF.